The 10 T cell receptor beta chains below come from one sample, sequenced in a study of Graves' ophthalmopathy and Graves' hyperthyroidism. Scientists amplified the TCR beta CDR3 regions from RNA transcripts. Amplification began with first-round RT-PCR using HTBI primers, then second-round multiplex PCR was performed. In TCRdb, the multiplex PCR reads were re-called with MiXCR into one record per CDR3 protein. Of hundreds of thousands of distinct CDR3 sequences listed, 21% are singletons. Specimen: peripheral blood. The source is a woman under 30 with stable Graves' hyperthyroidism.

This clonotype was found many times. This chain connects TRBV7-2 to TRBJ2-2; D is unclear. The V and J ends lost 4 bases and 5 bases respectively, with 11 bases between them. The CDR3 runs 14 residues. Germline V CDR1 and CDR2: SGHTA, FQGNSA. For the CDR3, the DNA is TGTGCCAGCAGCTCGGACCTTAGAACCGGGGAGCTGTTTTTT. It specifies CASSSDLRTGELFF.

This clonotype was seen many times. The chain has TRBV27 and TRBJ2-7; 8 nucleotides agree with TRBD2. The CDR3 contains 16 residues. The germline CDR1 and CDR2 sequences are MNHEY and SMNVEV (reference sequence). V lost 4 bases, J lost 1 base, and 9 bases stayed unmatched. The CDR3 DNA is TGTGCCAGCAGTTCTCGAGCGGGAGCGAAGTCCTACGAGCAGTACTTC. It is translated as CASSSRAGAKSYEQYF.

This clonotype came up once. The chain is built from TRBV28 and TRBJ2-7; D uncertain. Germline CDR1 is MDHEN and CDR2 is SYDVKM. Trimming took 6 bases from V and 0 from J, leaving 15 bases between them. CDR3 size: 15 residues. This CDR3 reads CASRLATLRSYEQYF. The CDR3 nucleotides read TGTGCCAGCAGGCTCGCGACTCTTCGCTCCTACGAGCAGTACTTC.

About this clonotype itself: The conserved phenylalanine or tryptophan is not found at the CDR3 terminus, so this likely reflects a read error. The chain combines TRBV6-5 with TRBJ1-3, with no clear D. The V gene's germline CDR1 is MNHEY and CDR2 SVGAGI. V gave up 2 bases and J gave up 0 bases, with 11 bases separating them. The CDR3 has 16 amino acids. The CDR3 coding sequence is TGTGCCAGCAGTTACGCTCATAGCGACTCTGGAAACACCATATATCTT. Amino acid sequence: CASSYAHSDSGNTIYL.

This clonotype was counted at least ten times. This chain links TRBV20-1 with TRBJ2-7; D may be TRBD1 (6 bases). The germline gives CDR1 DFQATT, CDR2 SNEGSKA (reference sequence). Trimming removed 3 bases from V and 4 bases from J, with 19 bases in between. The CDR3 consists of 15 residues. The CDR3 sequence is CSASLRGQTSYEQYF. In nucleotides, the CDR3 is TGCAGTGCTAGCCTACGAGGACAGACTTCGTACGAGCAGTACTTC.

This clonotype appeared a few times. V is TRBV4-3 and J is TRBJ2-7; D gene uncertain. The CDR3 loop spans 14 amino acids. V was cut by 0 bases and J by 6 bases, with 12 bases left in between. The V gene's germline CDR1 is LGHNA and CDR2 YSLEER. CDR3 bases: TGCGCCAGCAGCCAAGATCCACTAAACGCCGAGCAGTACTTC. It codes for CASSQDPLNAEQYF.

The V gene is TRBV28, the J gene TRBJ2-2; tentative D call: TRBD2 (5 bases). Germline CDR1 MDHEN, CDR2 SYDVKM. The CDR3 is made up of 17 amino acids. V was trimmed by 2 bases and J by 6 bases, leaving 19 bases between them. In nucleotides, the CDR3 is TGTGCCAGCAGTTTAATACTGGCAGGAGGTGCTTCCGGGGAGCTGTTTTTT. Amino acids: CASSLILAGGASGELFF. The full variable domain, its missing parts supplied by reference TRBV28 and TRBJ2-2, is DVKVTQSSRYLVKRTGEKVFLECVQDMDHENMFWYRQDPGLGLRLIYFSYDVKMKEKGDIPEGYSVSREKKERFSLILESASTNQTSMYLCASSLILAGGASGELFFGEGSRLTVL.

This clonotype was seen at least ten times. The V and J genes are TRBV6-5 and TRBJ2-4; D may match TRBD1 or TRBD2 (5 bases each). Looked up from germline, CDR1 is MNHEY and CDR2 is SVGAGI. Trimming pared 2 bases from V and 15 bases from J, leaving 20 bases between. The CDR3 loop spans 14 amino acids. CDR3 protein: CASSYTGPRDEAYF. CDR3 DNA sequence: TGTGCCAGCAGTTACACGGGCCCCCGGGACGAAGCGTACTTC.

This clonotype was seen at least ten times. V gene TRBV6-2 or TRBV6-3 combines with J gene TRBJ1-1, with a weak D call TRBD1 (5 bases). V was pared by 0 bases and J by 5 bases, with 13 bases between. The V gene's germline CDR1 is MNHEY and CDR2 SVGEGT. The CDR3 extends over 15 amino acids. CDR3 sequence (DNA): TGTGCCAGCAGTTACTCAGGGGCCATGGGGACTGAAGCTTTCTTT. Translation gives CASSYSGAMGTEAFF.

This clonotype was counted only a few times. The chain uses TRBV30 and TRBJ2-5; 11 bases agree with TRBD2. CDR1 is GTSNPN, CDR2 SVGIG, per germline (reference sequence). The CDR3 is 14 residues long. J gave up 7 bases and V 0 bases, and 4 bases lay outside the gene matches. As DNA, the CDR3 is TGTGCCTGGAGTGTGGAGCTAGCGGGGGGGACCCAGTACTTC. Translation gives CAWSVELAGGTQYF.